These 19 T cell receptor beta chains originate from one sample sequenced in a study of T cells after yellow fever vaccination. One entry per CDR3 protein results from TCRdb running MiXCR on the 5' RACE reads. The repertoire holds about 110,000 distinct CDR3 sequences, with roughly 8.9% as singletons. Sequenced here: CD8+ T cells sorted from PBMCs, sampled 45 days after the yellow fever booster vaccination. These receptors all come from a man aged 25 to 40 who received the YFV17D yellow fever vaccine.

This clonotype was counted many times. V and J are TRBV7-2 and TRBJ2-1; 10 positions agree with TRBD2. In germline, CDR1 is SGHTA, CDR2 FQGNSA. With V trimmed by 8 bases and J by 8 bases, 9 bases remained unmatched. The CDR3 runs 14 residues. This CDR3 is CASGYTSGMDEQFF. Written as DNA, the CDR3 is TGTGCCAGCGGCTATACTAGCGGGATGGATGAGCAGTTCTTC.

Of note for this clonotype: A much larger clone sits a single nucleotide away, making a read error possible. V and J are TRBV9 and TRBJ2-3; no clear D gene. V lost 0 bases to trimming and J lost 0 bases, with 5 bases between them. The germline V gene has CDR1 SGDLS and CDR2 YYNGEE. This CDR3 region has 14 residues. The CDR3 here is CASSVVGSTDTQYF. The DNA of the CDR3 is TGTGCCAGCAGCGTAGTCGGAAGCACAGATACGCAGTATTTT.

This clonotype was recorded many times. The V gene is TRBV15, the J gene TRBJ2-2; TRBD2 matches at 8 bases. CDR3 size: 15 residues. The V and J ends lost 8 bases and 8 bases, in that order; junction bases with no gene match: 13. Per the germline V gene, CDR1 is LNHNV and CDR2 is YYDKDF (reference sequence). The CDR3 sequence: CATGWTSSVVGELFF. Written as DNA, the CDR3 is TGTGCCACCGGCTGGACTAGCTCTGTCGTTGGGGAGCTGTTTTTT. The variable domain in full, with the rest retrieved from reference TRBV15 and TRBJ2-2, is DAMVIQNPRYQVTQFGKPVTLSCSQTLNHNVMYWYQQKSSQAPKLLFHYYDKDFNNEADTPDNFQSRRPNTSFCFLDIRSPGLGDTAMYLCATGWTSSVVGELFFGEGSRLTVL.

This clonotype has ten or more counts. The gene calls are TRBV6-2 or TRBV6-3 and TRBJ2-1, with 13 bases aligning to TRBD2. From germline, CDR1 is MNHEY and CDR2 SVGEGT. This CDR3 region has 18 residues. V trimming: 0 bases; J trimming: 4 bases; junction bases outside the gene matches: 6. CDR3 in amino acids: CASSYSRLAGGVYNEQFF. Here the CDR3 DNA reads TGTGCCAGCAGTTACTCGAGACTAGCGGGAGGAGTTTACAATGAGCAGTTCTTC.

This clonotype was detected ten times or more. The chain uses TRBV11-2 and TRBJ2-1, with 13 bases matching TRBD2. The J segment lost 8 bases and the V segment lost 3 bases, leaving 7 bases of the junction unmatched. The V gene's germline CDR1 is SGHAT and CDR2 FQNNGV. The CDR3 extends over 16 amino acids. Written as DNA, the CDR3 is TGTGCCAGCAGCTTGGGGACTAGCGGGATAGGGGATGAGCAGTTCTTC. It yields the protein CASSLGTSGIGDEQFF.

This clonotype came up many times. The CDR3 loop is CSPRMGSEAFF. The CDR3 DNA follows: TGCAGCCCCAGGATGGGCTCTGAAGCTTTCTTT. This chain connects TRBV29-1 to TRBJ1-1; D remains ambiguous. Germline V lookup: CDR1 SQVTM, CDR2 ANQGSEA. The CDR3 sequence is 11 residues long. The V end lost 8 bases, the J end lost 6 bases, and 13 bases lay between the germline ends.

CDR3: CSAPDRDFLSYNEQFF. The CDR3 DNA is TGCAGTGCCCCAGATAGGGACTTTTTATCCTACAATGAGCAGTTCTTC. The chain employs TRBV20-1 and TRBJ2-1; D may be TRBD2 (6 bases). Germline V CDR1 and CDR2: DFQATT, SNEGSKA (reference sequence). The CDR3 covers 16 residues. V lost 6 bases to trimming and J lost 1 base, with 19 bases between them.

This rearrangement joins TRBV12-3 or TRBV12-4 to TRBJ2-1; weak D call: TRBD2 (5 bases). CDR3 size: 14 residues. V was shortened by 3 bases and J by 8 bases, with 14 bases between the two germline ends. The CDR3 region has the DNA TGTGCCAGCAGTTTTGGCCGGGAAGGGTATGAGCAGTTCTTC. It is translated as CASSFGREGYEQFF.

The gene calls are TRBV15 and TRBJ2-1; the D call may be TRBD1 or TRBD2 (5 bases each). With 10 bases removed from V and 9 bases from J, the gap between germline ends came to 16 bases. This CDR3 spans 12 amino acids. Germline CDR1 is LNHNV and CDR2 is YYDKDF (reference sequence). CDR3 coding DNA: TGTGCCATCCGGGACCATGGGGGTGAGCAGTTCTTC. Its protein is CAIRDHGGEQFF.

This clonotype was seen ten or more times. The V call is TRBV6-5, the J call TRBJ2-7, with D possibly TRBD2 on 5 matching bases. Trimming shortened V by 8 bases and J by 5 bases, and 16 bases separated the two germline ends. The CDR3 is made up of 13 amino acids. Germline loops: CDR1 MNHEY, CDR2 SVGAGI. For the CDR3, the DNA is TGTGCCAGCGGGCTAGCCAACCTCCACGAGCAGTACTTC. This translates into CASGLANLHEQYF.

This clonotype was seen at least ten times. This rearrangement joins TRBV7-9 to TRBJ1-1; no definite D call. CDR1 and CDR2 (germline): SEHNR, FQNEAQ (reference sequence). The germline V and J ends were trimmed by 5 bases and 6 bases, with 19 bases remaining between them. The CDR3 spans 15 residues. The CDR3 nucleotides are TGTGCCAGCAGCCGTTCCGCCCGGACGGTCCCTGAAGCTTTCTTT. Translating gives CASSRSARTVPEAFF.

This clonotype was picked up many times. The J gene is TRBJ2-1, the V gene TRBV9; the match to TRBD2 covers 8 bases. This CDR3 is built from 13 residues. In germline, CDR1 is SGDLS, CDR2 YYNGEE. V was clipped by 7 bases and J by 5 bases; unmatched bases: 5. The CDR3 spells CASGTSGNNEQFF. CDR3 nucleotides: TGTGCCAGCGGTACTAGCGGTAACAATGAGCAGTTCTTC.

This clonotype was seen repeatedly, ten times or more. The chain links TRBV20-1 to TRBJ2-3; D is ambiguous. V lost 3 bases, J lost 0 bases, and 10 bases lay in between. The germline V gene has CDR1 DFQATT and CDR2 SNEGSKA (reference sequence). The length of the CDR3 is 14 residues. The CDR3 nucleotides are TGCAGTGCTAGTCTGGAGACTAGCACAGATACGCAGTATTTT. It encodes CSASLETSTDTQYF.

This clonotype was detected a few times. The V and J genes are TRBV4-3 and TRBJ2-1, with TRBD2 matching 8 bases. The CDR3 contains 17 residues. Germline trimming cut 2 bases from V and 4 bases from J; bases unmatched to any gene: 10. Germline CDR1 is LGHNA and CDR2 is YSLEER. In nucleotides, the CDR3 is TGCGCCAGCAGCCAATACGTCGGGAGGGCATCATACAATGAGCAGTTCTTC. This encodes CASSQYVGRASYNEQFF.

This clonotype was picked up many times. This chain joins TRBV20-1 and TRBJ1-6, with D possibly matching TRBD1 (5 bases). Germline lookup yields CDR1 DFQATT and CDR2 SNEGSKA (reference sequence). V lost 0 bases, J lost 13 bases, and 16 bases lay in between. The CDR3 loop spans 14 amino acids. CDR3 region: CSARDADTFSPLHF. CDR3 in DNA: TGCAGTGCTAGAGATGCGGACACCTTTTCGCCCCTCCACTTT.

This clonotype has just a few counts. This chain links TRBV27 with TRBJ2-3; 9 bases agree with TRBD2. The germline V gene has CDR1 MNHEY and CDR2 SMNVEV (reference sequence). The CDR3 is made up of 14 amino acids. The J segment lost 7 bases and the V segment lost 4 bases, leaving 6 bases of the junction unmatched. CDR3 in amino acids: CASSSGLAPNTQYF. The CDR3 DNA follows: TGTGCCAGCAGTTCGGGACTAGCTCCTAATACGCAGTATTTT.

This clonotype came up many times. This chain uses TRBV7-9 with TRBJ1-5; possible D gene TRBD1, 6 bases. V lost 5 bases to trimming and J lost 3 bases, with 11 bases between them. There are 14 residues in the CDR3. From germline, CDR1 is SEHNR and CDR2 FQNEAQ (reference sequence). This CDR3 reads CASSPAGDNQPQHF. In DNA form, the CDR3 reads TGTGCCAGCAGCCCGGCAGGGGACAATCAGCCCCAGCATTTT.

This clonotype showed up just a few times. The chain couples TRBV11-2 to TRBJ1-3; D gene ambiguous. The CDR3 loop spans 14 amino acids. Between the trimmed V and J ends, which lost 3 bases and 0 bases, there was a span of 6 bases. Per the germline V gene, CDR1 is SGHAT and CDR2 is FQNNGV. The CDR3 loop reads CASSFVTSGNTIYF. The CDR3 nucleotides are TGTGCCAGCAGCTTTGTAACCTCTGGAAACACCATATATTTT.

This clonotype was counted only a few times. V gene TRBV7-2 combines with J gene TRBJ1-5; 12 positions match TRBD1. There are 16 residues in the CDR3. Germline assignment: CDR1 SGHTA and CDR2 FQGNSA. The ends lost 2 bases at V and 3 bases at J; junction bases unmatched: 2. In DNA form, the CDR3 reads TGTGCCAGCAGCTTAAGGGACAGGGGGCTCAATCAGCCCCAGCATTTT. Protein sequence: CASSLRDRGLNQPQHF.